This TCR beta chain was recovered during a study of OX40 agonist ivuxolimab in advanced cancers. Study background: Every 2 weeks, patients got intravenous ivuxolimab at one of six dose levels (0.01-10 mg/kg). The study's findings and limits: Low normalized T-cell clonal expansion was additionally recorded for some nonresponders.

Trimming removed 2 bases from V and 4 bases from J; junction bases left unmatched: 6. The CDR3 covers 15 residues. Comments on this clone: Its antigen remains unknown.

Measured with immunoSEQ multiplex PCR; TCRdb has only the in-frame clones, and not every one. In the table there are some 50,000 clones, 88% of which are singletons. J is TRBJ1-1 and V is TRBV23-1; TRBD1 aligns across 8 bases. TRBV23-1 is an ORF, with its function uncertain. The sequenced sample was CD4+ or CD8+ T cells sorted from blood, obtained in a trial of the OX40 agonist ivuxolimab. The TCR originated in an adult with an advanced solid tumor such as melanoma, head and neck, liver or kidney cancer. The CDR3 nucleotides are TGCGCCAGCAGTCAACCGGGACAGGCGGCCACTGAAGCTTTCTTT. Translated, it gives CASSQPGQAATEAFF.